This is a list of T cell receptor beta chains from one sample in a study of early T cells in non-severe SARS-CoV-2 infection. TCRdb reanalysed the 5' RACE reads using MiXCR and keeps one entry per CDR3 protein. The profile shows 45,000 to 50,000 distinct CDR3 sequences, 6.2% of them singletons. This sample comprised whole blood, obtained at baseline. The receptors originated from an adult who was a healthcare worker with PCR-confirmed SARS-CoV-2 infection or an uninfected control (not recorded which). Both conserved end residues are trimmed from each CDR3.

v_call	j_call	cdr3_aa
TRBV4-3	TRBJ2-3	ASSQDFGAGALADTQY
TRBV7-3	TRBJ2-7	ASSLGVAYEQY
TRBV27	TRBJ1-1	ASSLMRNTEAF
TRBV6-1	TRBJ2-7	ASSERGYIGEQY
TRBV12-3/TRBV12-4	TRBJ2-5	ASSLRQGQETQY
TRBV3-1	TRBJ1-1	ASSHPGQGMFMNTEAF
TRBV10-3	TRBJ2-7	AISEPGTPSSYEQY
TRBV7-9	TRBJ2-1	ASSYSESSYNEQF
TRBV7-3	TRBJ2-5	ASSLARGETQY
TRBV5-1	TRBJ2-7	ASSLAGAGSYEQY
TRBV27	TRBJ2-1	ASSEGTYNEQF
TRBV6-6	TRBJ1-5	ASRTGFSQPQH
TRBV29-1	TRBJ1-1	SVEKNTEAF
TRBV20-1	TRBJ2-1	SARARRNNEQF
TRBV11-2	TRBJ2-6	ASRLPRDRSPSGANVLT
TRBV2	TRBJ2-1	AKNQGAWYNEQF
TRBV27	TRBJ2-3	ASSIWGQRVTDTQY
TRBV11-2	TRBJ2-3	ASSLGRGHTDTQY
TRBV20-1	TRBJ2-7	SARGDRRYEQY
TRBV6-5	TRBJ2-7	ASSEDRSSYEQY
TRBV6-1	TRBJ2-2	ASSGQRRTGELF
TRBV9	TRBJ2-6	ASSTGGDSGANVLT
TRBV9	TRBJ2-7	ASSVGARGAVEQY
TRBV6-5	TRBJ2-5	ASSYLASGTVGVFH
TRBV3-1	TRBJ1-5	ASSPLVSNQPQH
TRBV7-8	TRBJ1-2	ASSFVVYYGYT
TRBV14	TRBJ1-1	ASSQSGTEAF
TRBV3-1	TRBJ1-3	ASSQDSGSRAGNTIY
TRBV7-9	TRBJ1-1	ASSPQGNTEAF
TRBV28	TRBJ2-1	ASSLDTGTRGYNEQF
TRBV28	TRBJ1-2	ASSFARSYGYT
TRBV7-2	TRBJ2-7	ASSFRGQSYEQY
TRBV7-2	TRBJ1-1	ASSPFGQGSTEAF
TRBV28	TRBJ2-1	ASSLDRGQYNEQF
TRBV5-4	TRBJ2-4	ASSLRGRTGTIQY
TRBV6-5	TRBJ2-3	ASTRLGADTQY
TRBV24-1	TRBJ1-5	ATSVGNQPQH
TRBV27	TRBJ2-7	ARINPDADYEQY
TRBV5-1	TRBJ1-2	ASRSGTEANYGYT
TRBV28	TRBJ1-5	ASCRFKGEPQH
TRBV20-1	TRBJ2-1	SARVGMHNEQF
TRBV7-9	TRBJ1-1	ASSDPGQALGTEAF
TRBV10-1	TRBJ2-7	ASSIIAGGPHEQY
TRBV4-3	TRBJ2-2	ASSQSGGNTGELF
TRBV11-3	TRBJ1-1	ASSRTGNTEAF
TRBV28	TRBJ1-1	ASSAPGQGAVTEAF
TRBV19	TRBJ2-4	ASSIGGAIAKNIQY
TRBV9	TRBJ2-7	ASSVGASGSSYEQY
TRBV20-1	TRBJ2-1	SARDRQGYNEQF
TRBV7-8	TRBJ1-2	ASTSFQGINGYT
TRBV4-3	TRBJ2-6	ASSQDSSGANVLT
TRBV7-6	TRBJ2-6	ASSLRPGTDSGANVLT
TRBV19	TRBJ1-5	ASSISRGSYSNQPQH
TRBV5-5	TRBJ2-2	ASSFPASGELF